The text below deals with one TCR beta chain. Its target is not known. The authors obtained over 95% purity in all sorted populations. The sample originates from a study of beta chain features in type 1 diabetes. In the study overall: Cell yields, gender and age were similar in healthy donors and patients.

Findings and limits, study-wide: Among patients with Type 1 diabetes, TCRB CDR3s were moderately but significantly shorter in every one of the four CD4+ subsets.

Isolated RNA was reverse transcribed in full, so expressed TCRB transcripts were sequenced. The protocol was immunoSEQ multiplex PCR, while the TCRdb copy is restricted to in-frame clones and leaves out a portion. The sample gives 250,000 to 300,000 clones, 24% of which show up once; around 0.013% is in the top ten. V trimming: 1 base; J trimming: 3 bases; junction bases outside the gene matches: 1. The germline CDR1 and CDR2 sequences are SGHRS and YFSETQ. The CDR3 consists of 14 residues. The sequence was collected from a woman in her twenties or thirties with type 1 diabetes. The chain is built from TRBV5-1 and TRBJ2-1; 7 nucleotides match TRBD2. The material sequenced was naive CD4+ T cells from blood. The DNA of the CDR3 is TGCGCCAGCAGCTTGACTAGCGACTACAATGAGCAGTTCTTC. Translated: CASSLTSDYNEQFF.